The source of this TCR beta chain is a study of OX40 agonist ivuxolimab in advanced cancers. Study-wide background: Administration of intravenous ivuxolimab to patients occurred every 2 weeks at 0.01 to 10 mg/kg. General study findings and limits: Both blood CD4+ and CD8+ T cells showed clonal growth by week 6 at 0.1 to 3.0 mg/kg. Expanded clones were, on average, more numerous among CD8+ T cells than CD4+.

V shed 6 bases and J shed 9 bases, with 12 bases lying between them. There are 13 residues in the CDR3. CDR1 is SNHLY and CDR2 is FYNNEI in the germline V gene. The data were produced by immunoSEQ multiplex PCR, yet TCRdb's version contains in-frame clones alone and is incomplete. This sample has 74,000 or so clones, with around nine tenths found just once. As concerns this clone: Its antigen is not identified.

The chain recombines TRBV2 with TRBJ1-6; D remains unclear. The sequencing here drew on CD4+ or CD8+ T cells sorted from blood, taken in a trial of the OX40 agonist ivuxolimab. This receptor was obtained from an adult with an advanced solid tumor such as melanoma, head and neck, liver or kidney cancer. The CDR3 DNA sequence: TGTGCCAGCAGGGGAGGGTTCGGTTCACCCCTCCACTTT. This encodes CASRGGFGSPLHF.